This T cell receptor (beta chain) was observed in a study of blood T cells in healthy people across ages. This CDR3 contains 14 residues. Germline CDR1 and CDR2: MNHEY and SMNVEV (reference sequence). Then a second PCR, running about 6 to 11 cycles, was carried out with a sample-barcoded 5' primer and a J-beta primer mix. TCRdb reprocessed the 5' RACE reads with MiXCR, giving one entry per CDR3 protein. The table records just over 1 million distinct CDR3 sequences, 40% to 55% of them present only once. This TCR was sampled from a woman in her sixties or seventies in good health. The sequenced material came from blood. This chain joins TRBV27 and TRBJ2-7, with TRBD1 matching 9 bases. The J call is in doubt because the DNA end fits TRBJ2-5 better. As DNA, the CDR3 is TGTGCCAGCTTACCGGGACAGGGCCTCGGGACCCAGTACTTC. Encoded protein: CASLPGQGLGTQYF.